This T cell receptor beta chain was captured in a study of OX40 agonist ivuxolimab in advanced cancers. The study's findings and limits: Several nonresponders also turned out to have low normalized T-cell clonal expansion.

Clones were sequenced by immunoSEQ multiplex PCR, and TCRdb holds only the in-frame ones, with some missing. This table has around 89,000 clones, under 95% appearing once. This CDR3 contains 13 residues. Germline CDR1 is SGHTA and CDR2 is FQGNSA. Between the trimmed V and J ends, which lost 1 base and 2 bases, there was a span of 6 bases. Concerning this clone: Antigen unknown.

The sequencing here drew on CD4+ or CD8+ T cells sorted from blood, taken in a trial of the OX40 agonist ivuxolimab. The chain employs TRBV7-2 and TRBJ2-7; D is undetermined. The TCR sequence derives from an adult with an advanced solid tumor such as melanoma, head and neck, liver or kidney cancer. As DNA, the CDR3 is TGTGCCAGCAGCTTAGTAACGGCCTACGAGCAGTACTTC. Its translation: CASSLVTAYEQYF.